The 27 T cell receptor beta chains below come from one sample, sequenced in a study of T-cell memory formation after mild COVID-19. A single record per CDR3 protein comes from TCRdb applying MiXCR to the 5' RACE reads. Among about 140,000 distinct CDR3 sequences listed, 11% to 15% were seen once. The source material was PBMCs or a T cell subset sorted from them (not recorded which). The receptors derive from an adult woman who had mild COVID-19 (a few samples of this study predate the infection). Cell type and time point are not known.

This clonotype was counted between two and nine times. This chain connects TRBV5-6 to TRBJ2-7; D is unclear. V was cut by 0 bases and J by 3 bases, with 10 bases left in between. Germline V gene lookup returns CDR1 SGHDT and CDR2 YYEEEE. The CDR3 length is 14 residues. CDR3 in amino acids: CASSLVGAHYEQYF. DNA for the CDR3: TGTGCCAGCAGCTTGGTTGGAGCTCACTACGAGCAGTACTTC.

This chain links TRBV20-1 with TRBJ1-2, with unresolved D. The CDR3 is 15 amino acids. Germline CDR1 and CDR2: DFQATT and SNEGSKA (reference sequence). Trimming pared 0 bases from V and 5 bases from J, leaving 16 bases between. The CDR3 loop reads CSARDSEGLPYGYTF. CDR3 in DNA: TGCAGTGCTAGAGATAGTGAAGGGCTACCGTATGGCTACACCTTC.

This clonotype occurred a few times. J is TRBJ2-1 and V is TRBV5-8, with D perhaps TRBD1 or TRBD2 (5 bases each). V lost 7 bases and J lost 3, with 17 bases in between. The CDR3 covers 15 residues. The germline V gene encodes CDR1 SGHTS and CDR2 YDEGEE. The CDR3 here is CASSGVQAFYNEQFF. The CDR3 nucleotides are TGTGCCAGCTCCGGGGTACAGGCGTTCTACAATGAGCAGTTCTTC.

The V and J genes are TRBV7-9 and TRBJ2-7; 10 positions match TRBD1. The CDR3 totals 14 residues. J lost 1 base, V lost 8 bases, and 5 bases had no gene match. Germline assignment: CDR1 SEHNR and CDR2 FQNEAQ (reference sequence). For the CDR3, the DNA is TGTGCCAGCGGAAGGACAGGGGGTTCCTACGAGCAGTACTTC. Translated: CASGRTGGSYEQYF.

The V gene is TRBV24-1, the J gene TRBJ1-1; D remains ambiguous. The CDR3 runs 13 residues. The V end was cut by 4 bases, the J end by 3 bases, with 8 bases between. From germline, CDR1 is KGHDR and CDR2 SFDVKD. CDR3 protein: CATSDSSYTEAFF. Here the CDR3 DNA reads TGTGCCACCAGTGACTCGTCGTACACTGAAGCTTTCTTT.

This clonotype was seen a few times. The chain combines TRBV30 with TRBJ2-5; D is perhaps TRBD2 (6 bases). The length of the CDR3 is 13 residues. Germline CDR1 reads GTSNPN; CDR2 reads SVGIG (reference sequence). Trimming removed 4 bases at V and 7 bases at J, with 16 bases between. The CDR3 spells CAWIQAGEGTQYF. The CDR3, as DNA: TGTGCCTGGATACAAGCGGGCGAGGGGACCCAGTACTTC.

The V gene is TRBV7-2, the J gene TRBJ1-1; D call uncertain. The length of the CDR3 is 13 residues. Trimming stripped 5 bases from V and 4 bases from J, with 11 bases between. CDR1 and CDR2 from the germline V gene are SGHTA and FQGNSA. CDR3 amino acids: CASSGRRGTEAFF. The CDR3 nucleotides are TGTGCCAGCAGCGGGCGCCGTGGCACTGAAGCTTTCTTT.

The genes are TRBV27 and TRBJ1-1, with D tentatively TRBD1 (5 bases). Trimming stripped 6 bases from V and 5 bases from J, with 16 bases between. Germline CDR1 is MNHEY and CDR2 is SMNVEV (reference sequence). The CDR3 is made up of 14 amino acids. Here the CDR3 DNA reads TGTGCCAGCAGCCCACAGGAAAGGGAAACTGAAGCTTTCTTT. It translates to CASSPQERETEAFF.

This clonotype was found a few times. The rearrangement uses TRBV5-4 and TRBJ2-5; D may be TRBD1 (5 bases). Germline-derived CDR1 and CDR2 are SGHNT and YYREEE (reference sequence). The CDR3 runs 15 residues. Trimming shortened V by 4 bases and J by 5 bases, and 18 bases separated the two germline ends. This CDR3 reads CASSPTLRDLETQYF. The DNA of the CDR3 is TGTGCCAGCAGCCCAACCCTCAGGGATCTGGAGACCCAGTACTTC.

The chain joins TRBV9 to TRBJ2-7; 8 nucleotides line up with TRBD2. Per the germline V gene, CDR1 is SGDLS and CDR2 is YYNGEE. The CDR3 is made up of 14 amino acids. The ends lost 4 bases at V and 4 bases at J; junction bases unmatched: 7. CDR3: CASSLSGGGYEQYF. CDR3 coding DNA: TGTGCCAGCAGCCTCTCCGGCGGGGGGTACGAGCAGTACTTC. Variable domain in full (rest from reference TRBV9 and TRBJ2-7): DSGVTQTPKHLITATGQRVTLRCSPRSGDLSVYWYQQSLDQGLQFLIQYYNGEERAKGNILERFSAQQFPDLHSELNLSSLELGDSALYFCASSLSGGGYEQYFGPGTRLTVT.

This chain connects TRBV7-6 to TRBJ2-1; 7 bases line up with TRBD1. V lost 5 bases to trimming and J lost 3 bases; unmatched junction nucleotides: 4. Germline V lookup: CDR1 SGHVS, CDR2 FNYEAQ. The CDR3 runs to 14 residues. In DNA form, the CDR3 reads TGTGCCAGCAGCCAGCGGACAGGCTACAATGAGCAGTTCTTC. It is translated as CASSQRTGYNEQFF.

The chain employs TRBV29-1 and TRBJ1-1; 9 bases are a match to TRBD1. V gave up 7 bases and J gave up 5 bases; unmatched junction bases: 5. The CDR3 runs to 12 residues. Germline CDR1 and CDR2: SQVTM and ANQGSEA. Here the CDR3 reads CSARQGGTEAFF. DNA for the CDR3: TGCAGCGCACGACAGGGGGGGACTGAAGCTTTCTTT.

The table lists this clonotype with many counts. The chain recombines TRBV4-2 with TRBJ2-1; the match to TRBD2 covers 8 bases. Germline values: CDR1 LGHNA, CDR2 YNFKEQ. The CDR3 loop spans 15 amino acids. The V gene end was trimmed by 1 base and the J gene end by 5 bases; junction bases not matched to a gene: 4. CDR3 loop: CASSQAGGVHNEQFF. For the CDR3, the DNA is TGTGCCAGCAGCCAAGCGGGAGGGGTCCACAATGAGCAGTTCTTC.

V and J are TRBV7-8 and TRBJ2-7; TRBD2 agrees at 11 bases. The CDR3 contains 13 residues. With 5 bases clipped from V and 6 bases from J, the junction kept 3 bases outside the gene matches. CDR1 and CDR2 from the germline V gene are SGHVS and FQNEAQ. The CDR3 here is CASSRGLAGEQYF. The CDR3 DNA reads TGTGCCAGCAGCCGCGGACTAGCGGGCGAGCAGTACTTC. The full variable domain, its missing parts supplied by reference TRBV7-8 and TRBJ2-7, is GAGVSQSPRYKVAKRGQDVALRCDPISGHVSLFWYQQALGQGPEFLTYFQNEAQLDKSGLPSDRFFAERPEGSVSTLKIQRTQQEDSAVYLCASSRGLAGEQYFGPGTRLTVT.

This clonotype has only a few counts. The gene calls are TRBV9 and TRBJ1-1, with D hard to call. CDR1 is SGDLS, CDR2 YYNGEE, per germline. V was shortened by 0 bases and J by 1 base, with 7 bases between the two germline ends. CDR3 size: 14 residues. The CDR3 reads CASSVGRSNTEAFF. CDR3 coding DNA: TGTGCCAGCAGCGTAGGGAGATCGAACACTGAAGCTTTCTTT.

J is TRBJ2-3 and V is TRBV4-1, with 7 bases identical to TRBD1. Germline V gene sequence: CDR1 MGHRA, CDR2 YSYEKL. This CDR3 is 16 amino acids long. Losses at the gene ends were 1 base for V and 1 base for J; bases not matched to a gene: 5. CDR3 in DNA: TGCGCCAGCAGCCAAGGGTCCGGGACAGGCACAGATACGCAGTATTTT. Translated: CASSQGSGTGTDTQYF.

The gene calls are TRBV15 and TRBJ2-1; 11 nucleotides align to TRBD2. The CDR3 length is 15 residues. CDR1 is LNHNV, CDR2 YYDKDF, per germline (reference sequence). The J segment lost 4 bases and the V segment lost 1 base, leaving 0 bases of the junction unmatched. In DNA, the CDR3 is TGTGCCACCAGCAGAGGACTAGCGGGGTACAATGAGCAGTTCTTC. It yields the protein CATSRGLAGYNEQFF.

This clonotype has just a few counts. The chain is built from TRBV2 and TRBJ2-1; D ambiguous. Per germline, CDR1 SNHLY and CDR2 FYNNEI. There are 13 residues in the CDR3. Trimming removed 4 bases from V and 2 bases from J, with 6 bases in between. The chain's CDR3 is CASSGSTYNEQFF. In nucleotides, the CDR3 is TGTGCCAGCAGTGGCTCGACCTACAATGAGCAGTTCTTC. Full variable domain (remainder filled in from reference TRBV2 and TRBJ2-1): EPEVTQTPSHQVTQMGQEVILRCVPISNHLYFYWYRQILGQKVEFLVSFYNNEISEKSEIFDDQFSVERPDGSNFTLKIRSTKLEDSAMYFCASSGSTYNEQFFGPGTRLTVL.

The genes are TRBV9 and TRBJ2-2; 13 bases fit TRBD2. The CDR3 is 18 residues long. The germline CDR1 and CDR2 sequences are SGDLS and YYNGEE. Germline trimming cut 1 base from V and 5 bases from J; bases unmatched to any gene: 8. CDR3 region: CASSVRGLAGVSTGELFF. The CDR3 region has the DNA TGTGCCAGCAGCGTACGAGGACTAGCGGGAGTCTCGACCGGGGAGCTGTTTTTT. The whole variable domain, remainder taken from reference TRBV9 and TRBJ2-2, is DSGVTQTPKHLITATGQRVTLRCSPRSGDLSVYWYQQSLDQGLQFLIQYYNGEERAKGNILERFSAQQFPDLHSELNLSSLELGDSALYFCASSVRGLAGVSTGELFFGEGSRLTVL.

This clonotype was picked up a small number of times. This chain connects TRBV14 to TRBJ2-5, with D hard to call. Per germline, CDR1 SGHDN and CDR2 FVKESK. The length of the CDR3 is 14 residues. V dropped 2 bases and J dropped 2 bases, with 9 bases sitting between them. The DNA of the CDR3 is TGTGCCAGCAGCCAATCCGGTGGACAAGAGACCCAGTACTTC. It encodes CASSQSGGQETQYF. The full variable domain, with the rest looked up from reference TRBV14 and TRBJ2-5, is EAGVTQFPSHSVIEKGQTVTLRCDPISGHDNLYWYRRVMGKEIKFLLHFVKESKQDESGMPNNRFLAERTGGTYSTLKVQPAELEDSGVYFCASSQSGGQETQYFGPGTRLLVL.

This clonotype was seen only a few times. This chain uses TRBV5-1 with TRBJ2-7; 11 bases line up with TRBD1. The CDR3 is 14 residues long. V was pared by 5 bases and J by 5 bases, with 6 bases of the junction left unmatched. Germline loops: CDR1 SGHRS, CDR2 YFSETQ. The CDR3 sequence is CASSFGQGADEQYF. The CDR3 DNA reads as TGCGCCAGCAGTTTTGGACAGGGGGCCGACGAGCAGTACTTC.

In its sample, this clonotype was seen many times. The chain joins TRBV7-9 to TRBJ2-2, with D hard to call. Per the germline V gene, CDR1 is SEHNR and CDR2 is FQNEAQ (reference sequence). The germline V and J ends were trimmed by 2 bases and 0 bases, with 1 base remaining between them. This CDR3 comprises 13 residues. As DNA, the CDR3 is TGTGCCAGCAGCTTAACGAACACCGGGGAGCTGTTTTTT. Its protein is CASSLTNTGELFF.

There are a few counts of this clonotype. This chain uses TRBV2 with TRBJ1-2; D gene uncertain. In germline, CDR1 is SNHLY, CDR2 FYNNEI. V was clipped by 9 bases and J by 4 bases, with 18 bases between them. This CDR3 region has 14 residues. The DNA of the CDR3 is TGTGCCAGAAGAGATGGGCGGAATTCCTATGGCTACACCTTC. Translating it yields CARRDGRNSYGYTF.

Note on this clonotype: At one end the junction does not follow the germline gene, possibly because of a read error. The CDR3 sequence is CAISEVRQGNQYF. DNA for the CDR3: TGTGCCATCAGTGAGGTCAGGCAGGGGAACCAATACTTC. The chain joins TRBV10-3 to TRBJ1-2; a possible D gene is TRBD1 (6 bases). The CDR3 contains 13 residues. Looked up from germline, CDR1 is ENHRY and CDR2 is SYGVKD.

The CDR3 loop reads CASSQYTSGGAETQYF. The CDR3 DNA sequence: TGTGCCAGCAGCCAATATACTAGCGGGGGGGCAGAGACCCAGTACTTC. J is TRBJ2-5 and V is TRBV14; 13 nucleotides line up with TRBD2. V lost 2 bases to trimming and J lost 4 bases; unmatched junction nucleotides: 4. CDR1 is SGHDN, CDR2 FVKESK, per germline. The CDR3 covers 16 residues.

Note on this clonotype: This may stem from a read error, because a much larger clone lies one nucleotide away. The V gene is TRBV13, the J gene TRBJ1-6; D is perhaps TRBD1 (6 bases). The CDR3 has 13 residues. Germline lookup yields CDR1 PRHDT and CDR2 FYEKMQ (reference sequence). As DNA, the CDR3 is TGTGACAGCAGCTTAGGGGGACGAAGGTTCCTCCACTTT. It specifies CDSSLGGRRFLHF. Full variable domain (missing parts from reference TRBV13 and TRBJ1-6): AAGVIQSPRHLIKEKRETATLKCYPIPRHDTVYWYQQGPGQDPQFLISFYEKMQSDKGSIPDRFSAQQFSDYHSELNMSSLELGDSALYFCDSSLGGRRFLHFGNGTRLTVT.

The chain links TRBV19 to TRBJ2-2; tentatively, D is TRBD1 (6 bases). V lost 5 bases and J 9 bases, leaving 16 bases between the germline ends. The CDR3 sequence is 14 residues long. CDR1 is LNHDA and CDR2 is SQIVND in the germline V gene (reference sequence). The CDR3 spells CASSGQPEFRELFF. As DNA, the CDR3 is TGTGCCAGTAGTGGACAGCCGGAATTTAGGGAGCTGTTTTTT.